These 30 T cell receptor beta chains originate from one sample sequenced in a study of blood T cell repertoires in COVID-19 (dated by TCRdb to about 2020). Libraries were prepared through the immunoSEQ multiplex PCR assay. TCRdb's version of the immuneACCESS table is confined to in-frame rearrangements and falls short of the full clone set. An unresolved V gene accounts for under half of the shortfall where checked; the remainder is of unknown origin. The sample table contains under 300,000 clones; only one count was recorded for 75% to 90% of them. The top ten clones comprise 2.4% of the sample. Sequences were obtained from PBMCs or T cells enriched from blood (not recorded which). These receptors originate from a woman aged 18-29 years who had recovered from COVID-19.

The rearrangement links TRBV3-1 (or the pseudogene TRBV3-2) to TRBJ2-7; no definite D call. Per the germline V gene, CDR1 is LGHDT and CDR2 is YNNKEL (reference sequence). Trimming took off 1 base at V and 4 bases at J, with 11 bases between the two ends. This CDR3 is built from 14 residues. CDR3 in amino acids: CASSQGVTVYEQYF. CDR3 DNA sequence: TGTGCCAGCAGCCAAGGGGTTACAGTGTACGAGCAGTACTTC.

The rearrangement uses TRBV7-6 and TRBJ2-1; maybe TRBD2 (5 bases). From germline, CDR1 is SGHVS and CDR2 FNYEAQ. V was shortened by 4 bases and J by 7 bases, with 17 bases between the two germline ends. There are 15 residues in the CDR3. CDR3 nucleotide sequence: TGTGCCAGCAGCTCTGAGAGGGAAATCAAGAATGAGCAGTTCTTC. It yields the protein CASSSEREIKNEQFF.

The chain couples TRBV4-1 to TRBJ1-4; possible D gene TRBD1, 6 bases. V was pared by 4 bases and J by 5 bases, with 14 bases between. This CDR3 contains 15 residues. Per the germline V gene, CDR1 is MGHRA and CDR2 is YSYEKL. The CDR3 bases are TGCGCCAGCAGCCCCGGGGGGGGCCGAAATGAAAAACTGTTTTTT. Protein: CASSPGGGRNEKLFF.

The rearrangement uses TRBV30 and TRBJ1-5, with 7 bases matching TRBD1. The CDR3 is 15 residues long. In germline, CDR1 is GTSNPN, CDR2 SVGIG (reference sequence). V gave up 2 bases and J gave up 6 bases; unmatched junction bases: 10. The CDR3 here is CAWSPRVDRRQPQHF. CDR3 sequence (DNA): TGTGCCTGGAGTCCCCGTGTGGACAGGCGTCAGCCCCAGCATTTT.

This clone was observed a single time. The V gene is TRBV5-1, the J gene TRBJ1-5, with 12 bases aligning to TRBD1. The CDR3 spans 15 residues. The germline gives CDR1 SGHRS, CDR2 YFSETQ. The V and J ends lost 4 bases and 7 bases, in that order; junction bases with no gene match: 6. CDR3 loop: CASSPGTGGHQPQHF. CDR3 bases: TGCGCCAGCAGCCCCGGGACAGGGGGCCACCAGCCCCAGCATTTT.

This rearrangement joins TRBV7-2 to TRBJ2-1; 9 nucleotides match TRBD2. Trimming at V came to 8 bases and at J to 7 bases, leaving 6 bases not matched to a gene. The CDR3 extends over 13 amino acids. Germline loops: CDR1 SGHTA, CDR2 FQGNSA. CDR3 protein: CASRGSGGNEQFF. The CDR3 bases are TGTGCCAGCCGGGGTAGCGGGGGTAATGAGCAGTTCTTC.

The chain uses TRBV5-4 and TRBJ1-2; TRBD1 aligns across 9 bases. J was trimmed by 6 bases and V by 4 bases; bases with no gene match: 10. CDR3 size: 15 residues. Germline V lookup: CDR1 SGHNT, CDR2 YYREEE (reference sequence). The CDR3 bases are TGTGCCAGCAGCATCGAAACAGGGGGCGGAAATGGCTACACCTTC. Protein: CASSIETGGGNGYTF.

V gene TRBV7-6 combines with J gene TRBJ2-7, with D perhaps matching TRBD2 (6 bases). The CDR3 runs 15 residues. V was pared by 1 base and J by 3 bases, with 13 bases between. Germline lookup yields CDR1 SGHVS and CDR2 FNYEAQ. Here the CDR3 reads CASSLGRAFFYEQYF. CDR3 in DNA: TGTGCCAGCAGCTTAGGGAGGGCCTTCTTCTACGAGCAGTACTTC.

The CDR3, as DNA: TGTGCCAGCAGTTTTGTCGGTTCACCCCTCCACTTT. It is translated as CASSFVGSPLHF. The chain carries TRBV12-3 or TRBV12-4 and TRBJ1-6; D not certain. The CDR3 loop spans 12 amino acids. Trimming removed 3 bases at V and 9 bases at J, with 6 bases between.

This rearrangement joins TRBV7-2 to TRBJ1-1; D is ambiguous. The germline gives CDR1 SGHTA, CDR2 FQGNSA. CDR3 length equals 15 residues. V gave up 4 bases and J gave up 1 base, with 13 bases separating them. The DNA of the CDR3 is TGTGCCAGCAGCTCCTTGCCCCTAGGGAACACTGAAGCTTTCTTT. This sequence encodes CASSSLPLGNTEAFF.

The gene calls are TRBV2 and TRBJ1-2; D gene uncertain. V lost 2 bases and J 4 bases, leaving 11 bases between the germline ends. The CDR3 loop spans 14 amino acids. Germline V gene sequence: CDR1 SNHLY, CDR2 FYNNEI. The CDR3 DNA reads as TGTGCCAGCAGTGAAACGGGAGGGAGCTATGGCTACACCTTC. Amino acid sequence: CASSETGGSYGYTF.

This clone was seen once. The V call is TRBV6-1, the J call TRBJ2-7; 8 bases are shared with TRBD2. The V and J ends lost 2 bases and 6 bases, in that order; junction bases with no gene match: 9. Germline V gives CDR1 MNHNS, CDR2 SASEGT. The CDR3 loop spans 15 amino acids. This chain's CDR3 is CASSEYSGIPTEQYF. As DNA, the CDR3 is TGTGCCAGCAGTGAATATAGCGGGATCCCCACCGAGCAGTACTTC.

The rearrangement uses TRBV7-9 and TRBJ1-5; D might be TRBD1 (5 bases). This CDR3 comprises 14 residues. Trimming left V 5 bases short and J 9 bases short, with 17 bases between. Germline loops: CDR1 SEHNR, CDR2 FQNEAQ (reference sequence). The CDR3 sequence: CASSPGGEVRPQHF. The CDR3 nucleotides read TGTGCCAGCAGCCCGGGGGGGGAGGTGAGGCCCCAGCATTTT.

The V gene is TRBV7-9, the J gene TRBJ1-1; D gene unclear. This CDR3 spans 14 amino acids. The germline gives CDR1 SEHNR, CDR2 FQNEAQ (reference sequence). With 4 bases removed from V and 4 bases from J, the gap between germline ends came to 13 bases. Here the CDR3 DNA reads TGTGCCAGCAGCTCAAAGGTACGGGGCACTGAAGCTTTCTTT. Its translation: CASSSKVRGTEAFF.

The chain joins TRBV24-1 to TRBJ1-1; D may be TRBD1 (6 bases). Germline values: CDR1 KGHDR, CDR2 SFDVKD. Trimming removed 7 bases at V and 2 bases at J, with 10 bases between. CDR3 length: 13 amino acids. The CDR3 nucleotides are TGTGCCACCAGCAAGGACAGCAACACTGAAGCTTTCTTT. This encodes CATSKDSNTEAFF.

The V gene is TRBV5-1, the J gene TRBJ2-1; 11 bases fit TRBD1. This CDR3 has 15 amino acids. CDR1 is SGHRS, CDR2 YFSETQ, per germline. After removal of 4 bases from V and 2 bases from J, the junction contained 2 bases not matched to a gene. CDR3 DNA sequence: TGCGCCAGCAGCCAGGGACAGGGGGCCTACAATGAGCAGTTCTTC. This sequence encodes CASSQGQGAYNEQFF. The complete variable domain, with remaining parts taken from reference TRBV5-1 and TRBJ2-1, reads KAGVTQTPRYLIKTRGQQVTLSCSPISGHRSVSWYQQTPGQGLQFLFEYFSETQRNKGNFPGRFSGRQFSNSRSEMNVSTLELGDSALYLCASSQGQGAYNEQFFGPGTRLTVL.

V usage is TRBV29-1 and J usage is TRBJ1-2, with TRBD1 as a possible D gene (6 bases). Germline CDR1 reads SQVTM; CDR2 reads ANQGSEA. Deletions cut 6 bases from V and 9 bases from J, with 20 bases between. The CDR3 runs to 13 residues. DNA for the CDR3: TGCAGCGTGGGGATAGGGGGTTTTGATAGCTACACCTTC. Protein sequence: CSVGIGGFDSYTF.

The chain links TRBV6-4 to TRBJ2-2; 8 nucleotides agree with TRBD1. Germline V gives CDR1 MRHNA, CDR2 SNTAGT. V lost 6 bases and J lost 3; bases outside the gene matches: 3. This CDR3 spans 14 amino acids. CDR3 protein: CASSMDRDTGELFF. CDR3 DNA: TGTGCCAGCAGCATGGACAGGGACACCGGGGAGCTGTTTTTT.

Here the CDR3 reads CASSSGSETQYF. The CDR3 DNA sequence: TGTGCCAGCAGCTCAGGGTCGGAGACCCAGTACTTC. V gene TRBV5-4 combines with J gene TRBJ2-5; D is possibly TRBD1 (5 bases). Deletions cut 3 bases from V and 5 bases from J, with 8 bases between. This CDR3 is built from 12 residues. CDR1 is SGHNT, CDR2 YYREEE, per germline (reference sequence).

This chain links TRBV29-1 with TRBJ1-2, with a weak D call TRBD1 (6 bases). The CDR3 extends over 12 amino acids. Germline V gene lookup returns CDR1 SQVTM and CDR2 ANQGSEA. V shed 6 bases and J shed 3 bases, with 11 bases lying between them. The CDR3 region has the DNA TGCAGCGTCGTTAACAGGGACTATGGCTACACCTTC. This sequence encodes CSVVNRDYGYTF.

V is TRBV7-2 and J is TRBJ2-7, with D maybe TRBD2 (6 bases). There are 15 residues in the CDR3. The V gene's germline CDR1 is SGHTA and CDR2 FQGNSA. V lost 1 base and J lost 4, with 14 bases in between. The CDR3 sequence is CASSLESEGIYEQYF. The CDR3 DNA sequence: TGTGCCAGCAGCTTAGAATCGGAGGGGATATACGAGCAGTACTTC.

CDR3 amino acids: CASSYSMGGNEQFF. CDR3 DNA sequence: TGTGCCAGCAGTTACTCGATGGGGGGGAATGAGCAGTTCTTC. The rearrangement joins TRBV6-2 or TRBV6-3 to TRBJ2-1, with 7 nucleotides matching TRBD2. Trimming at V came to 0 bases and at J to 7 bases, leaving 3 bases not matched to a gene. Germline V lookup: CDR1 MNHEY, CDR2 SVGEGT. This CDR3 spans 14 amino acids.

The rearrangement joins TRBV12-3 or TRBV12-4 to TRBJ2-1; D is ambiguous. This CDR3 spans 12 amino acids. V lost 6 bases and J lost 0, with 3 bases in between. CDR3: CASSRSYNEQFF. As DNA, the CDR3 is TGTGCCAGCAGCCGCTCCTACAATGAGCAGTTCTTC.

The chain couples TRBV6-5 to TRBJ2-1; maybe TRBD2 (7 bases). Germline CDR1 reads MNHEY; CDR2 reads SVGAGI. V was shortened by 0 bases and J by 6 bases, with 12 bases between the two germline ends. The CDR3 covers 15 residues. The CDR3 sequence: CASSYSRGGFNEQFF. For the CDR3, the DNA is TGTGCCAGCAGTTACTCGAGGGGGGGGTTCAATGAGCAGTTCTTC.

The rearrangement joins TRBV28 to TRBJ2-3; 12 bases are shared with TRBD2. Germline V gives CDR1 MDHEN, CDR2 SYDVKM. The V segment lost 3 bases and the J segment 2 bases; nucleotides outside the gene matches: 6. CDR3 length: 17 amino acids. Here the CDR3 reads CASSFLLAGGLTDTQYF. Here the CDR3 DNA reads TGTGCCAGCAGTTTTTTACTAGCGGGGGGTCTCACAGATACGCAGTATTTT. The complete variable domain, with remaining parts taken from reference TRBV28 and TRBJ2-3, reads DVKVTQSSRYLVKRTGEKVFLECVQDMDHENMFWYRQDPGLGLRLIYFSYDVKMKEKGDIPEGYSVSREKKERFSLILESASTNQTSMYLCASSFLLAGGLTDTQYFGPGTRLTVL.

The rearrangement joins TRBV7-9 to TRBJ1-5, with D maybe TRBD1 (6 bases). V shed 7 bases and J shed 2 bases, with 15 bases lying between them. Germline V lookup: CDR1 SEHNR, CDR2 FQNEAQ (reference sequence). This CDR3 contains 15 residues. The CDR3 region is CASMKGGVGNQPQHF. The CDR3 nucleotides read TGTGCCAGCATGAAAGGGGGTGTTGGCAATCAGCCCCAGCATTTT.

V gene TRBV11-2 combines with J gene TRBJ2-5, with D perhaps matching TRBD2 (5 bases). Germline CDR1 and CDR2: SGHAT and FQNNGV. The V gene lost 5 bases and the J gene lost 4 bases, with 11 bases spanning the gap. This CDR3 contains 13 residues. The CDR3 loop reads CASSRGGRETQYF. In DNA, the CDR3 is TGTGCCAGCAGCCGTGGTGGGAGAGAGACCCAGTACTTC.

The genes are TRBV5-1 and TRBJ2-3, with 10 bases identical to TRBD1. Germline lookup yields CDR1 SGHRS and CDR2 YFSETQ. CDR3 length: 13 amino acids. With V trimmed by 7 bases and J by 7 bases, 6 bases remained unmatched. CDR3 residues: CASVGQGVYTQYF. The DNA for the CDR3 is TGCGCCAGCGTCGGACAGGGGGTTTATACGCAGTATTTT.

With respect to this clone: This sample also contains other DNA sequences that code for the same CDR3. The J gene is TRBJ1-2, the V gene TRBV5-1; 12 positions match TRBD1. Unmatched junction bases numbered 4, after V lost 3 bases and J lost 4 bases. From germline, CDR1 is SGHRS and CDR2 YFSETQ. This CDR3 comprises 15 residues. The CDR3, as DNA: TGCGCCAGCAGCTCGGGACAGGGGGCAGGCTATGGCTACACCTTC. This encodes CASSSGQGAGYGYTF.

The chain employs TRBV5-1 and TRBJ2-5; TRBD1 is a possible D gene (6 bases). This CDR3 contains 14 residues. Germline CDR1 SGHRS, CDR2 YFSETQ. The ends were cut back, 3 bases at V and 2 bases at J, with 11 bases in the middle. The CDR3 nucleotides read TGCGCCAGCAGCTCGCAGGGGTCTCAAGAGACCCAGTACTTC. This translates into CASSSQGSQETQYF.